Here is one T cell receptor beta chain with its context. Antigen: not known. This record comes from a study of cytomegalovirus exposure and HLA in healthy donors. Study at large: Earlier, fewer than 140 million unique TCR beta sequences were recovered from some 200 million T cells by an analysis. Among fewer than 500 genotyped donors, more than 65% fell in the Caucasian-associated ancestry cluster.

Primers for the PCR totalled 60 Vbeta and 13 Jbeta. TCRdb's table, derived via immunoSEQ multiplex PCR, lists solely in-frame clones and lacks some. This table holds over 150,000 clones, 80% found once. Regarding the study as a whole: Per published reports, the classifier diagnosed cytomegalovirus status with high specificity and sensitivity.

With 4 bases removed from V and 1 base from J, the gap between germline ends came to 7 bases. The CDR3 totals 13 residues. Germline loops: CDR1 SGHTA, CDR2 FQGTGA. This clonotype was sampled from a man under 40 in good health and CMV-seropositive. Sequenced material: PBMCs. The chain employs TRBV7-3 and TRBJ2-5, with D perhaps TRBD2 (5 bases). The CDR3 nucleotides read TGTGCCAGCAGCTCCGGGATCCAAGAGACCCAGTACTTC. Amino acids: CASSSGIQETQYF.